This T cell receptor beta chain was obtained from a study of regulatory T cells in long-lasting Graves disease. Time point of the sample: newly diagnosed GD, antithyroid drugs for less than 3 months. Construction of the TCR library relied on RNA isolated from PBMCs. A blood draw put approximately 9 milliliters of peripheral blood into EDTA tubes. V lost 3 bases and J 3 bases, leaving 9 bases between the germline ends. The V gene's germline CDR1 is MGHRA and CDR2 YSYEKL. This CDR3 spans 14 amino acids. This clonotype was counted at least ten times. In building TCR beta libraries, iRepertoire HTBI primers were used together with Arm-PCR of CDR3 regions. TCRdb ran MiXCR on the multiplex PCR reads and lists one entry per CDR3 protein. Of roughly 530,000 distinct CDR3 sequences in the sample, roughly 16% were seen once. The same sample was also studied in work on T cells in Graves' hyperthyroidism and ophthalmopathy.

Sequenced here: peripheral blood mononuclear cells (PBMCs), sampled at new diagnosis, from a patient treated with antithyroid drugs. The chain joins TRBV4-1 to TRBJ1-5; no firm D call. The TCR was taken from a woman aged 40 to 65 with Graves disease. The CDR3 DNA reads TGCGCCAGCAGCCATCCCGCTTTCAATCAGCCCCAGCATTTT. It specifies CASSHPAFNQPQHF.